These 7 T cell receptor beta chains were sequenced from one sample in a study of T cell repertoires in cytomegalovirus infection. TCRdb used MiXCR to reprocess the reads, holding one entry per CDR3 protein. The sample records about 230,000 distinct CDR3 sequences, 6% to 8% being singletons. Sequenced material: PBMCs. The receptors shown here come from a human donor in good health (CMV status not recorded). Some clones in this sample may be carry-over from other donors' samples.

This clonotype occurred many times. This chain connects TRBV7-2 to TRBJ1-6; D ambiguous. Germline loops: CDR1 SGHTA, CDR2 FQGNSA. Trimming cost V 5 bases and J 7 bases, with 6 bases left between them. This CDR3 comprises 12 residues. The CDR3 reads CASSLLNSPLHF. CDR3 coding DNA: TGTGCCAGCAGCCTATTAAATTCACCCCTCCACTTT.

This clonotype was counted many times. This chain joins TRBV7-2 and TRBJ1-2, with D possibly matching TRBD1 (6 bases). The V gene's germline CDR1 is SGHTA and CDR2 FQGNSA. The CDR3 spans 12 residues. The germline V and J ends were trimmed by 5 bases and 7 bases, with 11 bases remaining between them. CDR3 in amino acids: CASSPGQRGYTF. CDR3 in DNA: TGTGCCAGCAGCCCCGGACAGCGTGGCTACACCTTC.

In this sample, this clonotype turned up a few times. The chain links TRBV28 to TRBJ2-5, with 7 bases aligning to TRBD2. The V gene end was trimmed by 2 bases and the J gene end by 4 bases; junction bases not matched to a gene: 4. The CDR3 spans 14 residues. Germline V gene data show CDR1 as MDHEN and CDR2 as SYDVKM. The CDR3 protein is CASSLTSVGETQYF. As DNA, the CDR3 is TGTGCCAGCAGTTTAACTAGCGTGGGAGAGACCCAGTACTTC.

CDR3 amino acids: CSASAAGPDTQYF. In DNA form, the CDR3 reads TGCAGTGCTAGTGCGGCGGGGCCAGATACGCAGTATTTT. The gene calls are TRBV20-1 and TRBJ2-3, with D perhaps TRBD2 (6 bases). This CDR3 has 13 amino acids. Germline loops: CDR1 DFQATT, CDR2 SNEGSKA (reference sequence). Trimming took 3 bases from V and 4 from J, leaving 11 bases between them.

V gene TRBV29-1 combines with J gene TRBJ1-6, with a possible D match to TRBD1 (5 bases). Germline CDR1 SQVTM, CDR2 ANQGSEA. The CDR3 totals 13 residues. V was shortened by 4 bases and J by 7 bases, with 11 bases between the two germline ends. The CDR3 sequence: CSVGGSRNSPLHF. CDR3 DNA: TGCAGCGTTGGGGGCAGCAGGAATTCACCCCTCCACTTT.

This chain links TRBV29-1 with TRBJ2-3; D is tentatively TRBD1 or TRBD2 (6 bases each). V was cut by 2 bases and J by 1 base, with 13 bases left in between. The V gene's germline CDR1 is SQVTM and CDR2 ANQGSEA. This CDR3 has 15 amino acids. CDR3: CSVEPPGARTDTQYF. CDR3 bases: TGCAGCGTTGAACCCCCGGGGGCCCGCACAGATACGCAGTATTTT.

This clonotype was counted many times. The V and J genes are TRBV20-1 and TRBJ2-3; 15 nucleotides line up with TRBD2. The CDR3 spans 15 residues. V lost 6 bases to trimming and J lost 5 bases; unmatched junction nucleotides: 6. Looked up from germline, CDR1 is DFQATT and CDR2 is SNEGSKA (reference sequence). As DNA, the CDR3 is TGCAGTGCCACCCGGACTAGCGGGGGGGGAGATACGCAGTATTTT. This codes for CSATRTSGGGDTQYF.